This T cell receptor (beta chain) appears in the sequencing data of a study of OX40 agonist ivuxolimab in advanced cancers. The table came from immunoSEQ multiplex PCR; TCRdb's copy has only in-frame clones and leaves some out. This sample has approximately 82,000 clones; approximately 95% occur once, and the top ten carry about a fifth. Germline trimming cut 6 bases from V and 6 bases from J; bases unmatched to any gene: 5. CDR1 and CDR2 from the germline V gene are SGDLS and YYNGEE. The CDR3 is 13 residues long. Study-level results: The mean number of expanded clones was higher in CD8+ T cells than in CD4+. CD4+ and CD8+ T cells in blood underwent clonal expansion by week 6 at 0.1 to 3.0 mg/kg.

Regarding this clone: What it recognizes is unknown.

Material: CD4+ or CD8+ T cells sorted from blood, obtained in a trial of the OX40 agonist ivuxolimab. The chain is built from TRBV9 and TRBJ2-1, with 8 nucleotides matching TRBD2. This receptor was obtained from an adult with an advanced solid tumor such as melanoma, head and neck, liver or kidney cancer. The CDR3 coding sequence is TGTGCCAGCAACGGTGGACTAGCCAATGAGCAGTTCTTC. Its protein is CASNGGLANEQFF.